A single T cell receptor beta chain is shown here with its context. The target of this receptor is not known. Base-call qualities are not available, and no considerably larger clone is one nucleotide away. TCR beta CDR3 regions were amplified from RNA transcripts for repertoire sequencing. A first-round RT-PCR used HTBI primers with the Qiagen OneStep RT-PCR kit, followed by a second-round multiplex PCR, size selection and purification. The libraries underwent paired-end sequencing with 100 bp reads on an Illumina HiSeq2000. From the authors' description of their analysis: SOAPnuke was used to process the reads, removing any read that contained adapters or uncalled bases, had a mean Phred below 15, or lacked an exact match to the constant primer or identifier. COPE v1.2.5 was used to merge high-quality paired reads. Each unique nucleotide sequence was treated as a clonotype, and MiTCR v1.1 was used to align the clonotypes to the IMGT TRB V, D and J references. The analysis was limited to V-J combinations with a frequency above 0.0001, which together covered approximately 99% of the repertoires. A TCR clonal expansion and chaos score per V-J combination was defined as the ratio of F50 clonal expansion to chaos observed in the TCRdist matrix. Features were reduced by Welch's t-statistics and random forest to approximately 12 V-J combinations, which fed a naive Bayes classifier. The similarity between thyroid and blood repertoires was quantified using the Morisita-Horn index. TCRdb reworked the public reads: Q25 trimming with fastp, MiXCR clone assembly, productive beta chains retained. Duplicate CDR3 protein sequences are folded into a single record with the most common DNA and genes. TCRdb's processing, not the authors', yielded these V and J calls. This sample holds a few hundred thousand distinct CDR3 sequences; about a sixth were observed only once. The top ten clonotypes cover 2% to 3% of the sample.

The CDR1 and CDR2 encoded by the germline V gene are LGHNT and FRNRAP. A distance of 9 bases separates the germline ends of V and J, which lose 0 bases and 6 bases respectively. There are 13 amino acids in the CDR3, from cysteine to phenylalanine inclusive. Left in the record is the CDR3 DNA by itself, 39 bases read in frame from the first base. These data originate in a study of Graves' ophthalmopathy and Graves' hyperthyroidism (dated by TCRdb to 2016 to 2019). Notes on the research overall: Peripheral blood was collected at initial diagnosis, before any treatment. Once sampling was done, hyperthyroidism patients were given methimazole at a starting dose of 30 mg daily, while ophthalmopathy patients were given high-dose intravenous methylprednisolone. An independent validation cohort comprised 18 hyperthyroidism patients and roughly 15 patients who later progressed from hyperthyroidism to ophthalmopathy. In total, under 150 blood samples were TCR-sequenced: 43 ophthalmopathy, over 70 hyperthyroidism and some 17 hyperthyroidism-to-ophthalmopathy patients. To explore V-J signatures distinguishing ophthalmopathy from hyperthyroidism, a discovery set of around 97 patients (fewer than 45 ophthalmopathy, about 57 stable hyperthyroidism) was enrolled. TCR beta repertoire signatures were used to distinguish Graves' ophthalmopathy from Graves' hyperthyroidism and to predict progression to ophthalmopathy. In more than five hyperthyroidism patients, T-cell repertoires of thyroid tissue and blood were compared. General conclusions and limits of the study: In validation, the model predicted ophthalmopathy progression with about 70% sensitivity and about 73% specificity; 12 predicted patients were CT-confirmed with GO in a median of approximately 6.5 months. Sample size was not predetermined statistically, and investigators were not blinded to group allocation. Among expanded thyroid clonotypes with frequency above 0.001, most also showed up in blood, which suggests that blood repertoires may reflect the thyroid immune response. Ophthalmopathy was separated from stable hyperthyroidism by the 13-signature model with 87.88% sensitivity and about 81% specificity in cross-validation and with 80%/75% in the test set.

A patient counted as having stable hyperthyroidism if there was no progression to ophthalmopathy within 18 months of follow-up. Patients with hyperthyroidism were aged 18 to 65 years, had been newly diagnosed, and had a disease duration of less than 2 months. Patients with other autoimmune diseases, uncontrolled infections, pregnancy or lactation were excluded from the study. Clinical symptoms, serum thyroxine, TRAb, thyroid ultrasound and orbital computed tomography were used for diagnosis. Using Ficoll-Paque density gradient centrifugation, PBMCs were isolated from approximately 11 ml of fresh peripheral blood. Total RNA was extracted with Trizol reagent and quality-checked on an Agilent 2100 Bioanalyzer.

Sequencing was done on a sample of peripheral blood. This chain is built from TRBV12-5 and TRBJ2-7; the D gene remains uncertain. This TCR came from an adult woman with stable Graves' hyperthyroidism. The base sequence is TGTGCTAGTGGTTTGGTATGGATCGGCGAGCAGTACTTC. The resulting protein is CASGLVWIGEQYF.